One and the same sample provided the 30 T cell receptor beta chains below, sequenced in a study of human T cells and chemical hapten exposure. Time point indicated: patch test 1, 2 weeks after DPC sensitization. Treatment of the sample: therapeutic diphenylcyclopropenone sensitization with weekly scalp DPC. Unfractionated whole blood yielded total RNA. MiXCR was run by TCRdb on the RACE reads, yielding one entry per CDR3 protein. The sample lists 40,000 to 50,000 distinct CDR3 sequences; more than 3% were seen once. Sequenced material: whole blood, taken in connection with sensitization to the hapten diphenylcyclopropenone (DPC). These receptors came from a man in his forties or fifties with alopecia areata. Some clones in this sample may be carry-over from other donors' samples.

This clonotype was seen at least ten times. CDR3 coding DNA: TGTGCCAGCAGCGGCATTGTGGCGGTCTCCGAAAACATTCAGTACTTC. Protein: CASSGIVAVSENIQYF. The genes are TRBV7-9 and TRBJ2-4; no firm D call. The CDR3 extends over 16 amino acids. Trimming took off 5 bases at V and 5 bases at J, with 19 bases between the two ends. The V gene's germline CDR1 is SEHNR and CDR2 FQNEAQ (reference sequence).

A few counts support this clonotype. CDR3 amino acids: CASSDSGDRAQAFF. The CDR3 DNA is TGTGCCAGCAGTGATTCGGGCGACAGGGCGCAAGCTTTCTTT. The chain uses TRBV6-1 and TRBJ1-1; 7 positions match TRBD1. The CDR3 extends over 14 amino acids. Trimming at V came to 3 bases and at J to 9 bases, leaving 10 bases not matched to a gene. Germline V gene data show CDR1 as MNHNS and CDR2 as SASEGT.

This clonotype occurred many times. This chain connects TRBV27 to TRBJ2-1; D unresolved. Trimming took off 1 base at V and 2 bases at J, with 9 bases between the two ends. CDR1 and CDR2 (germline): MNHEY, SMNVEV (reference sequence). The CDR3 covers 15 residues. Written as DNA, the CDR3 is TGTGCCAGCAGTTTATTTATGCTCCCCTACAATGAGCAGTTCTTC. It codes for CASSLFMLPYNEQFF.

In its sample, this clonotype was seen many times. The chain links TRBV28 to TRBJ1-1; 7 bases line up with TRBD1. CDR1 MDHEN and CDR2 SYDVKM come from the germline V gene. CDR3 length: 14 residues. The V gene end was trimmed by 6 bases and the J gene end by 10 bases; junction bases not matched to a gene: 14. CDR3 coding DNA: TGTGCCAGCAGAACGCAGGGGGATGCTTTTTCAGCTTTCTTT. Protein product: CASRTQGDAFSAFF.

This clonotype is medium-sized within its sample. This chain joins TRBV11-3 and TRBJ1-1; the D gene is possibly TRBD1 (6 bases). The germline gives CDR1 SGHNT, CDR2 YENEEA. V gave up 6 bases and J gave up 3 bases, with 11 bases separating them. The CDR3 runs 13 residues. DNA for the CDR3: TGTGCCAGCAGTAAACAGGGTGACACTGAAGCTTTCTTT. Encoded protein: CASSKQGDTEAFF.

The table lists this clonotype with many counts. The chain uses TRBV19 and TRBJ2-5, with 12 bases identical to TRBD1. Germline V CDR1 and CDR2: LNHDA, SQIVND (reference sequence). With V trimmed by 7 bases and J by 5 bases, 8 bases remained unmatched. CDR3 length: 15 amino acids. As DNA, the CDR3 is TGTGCCAGTACCGACGGGACAGGGGGCGCGGAGACCCAGTACTTC. Its translation: CASTDGTGGAETQYF.

This clonotype showed up many times. The chain has TRBV18 and TRBJ1-2, with D possibly TRBD1 on 6 matching bases. Deletions cut 0 bases from V and 4 bases from J, with 9 bases between. CDR3 size: 14 residues. Germline loops: CDR1 KGHSH, CDR2 LQKENI. CDR3 protein: CASSPPSGAYGYTF. CDR3 sequence (DNA): TGTGCCAGCTCACCACCGTCAGGGGCCTATGGCTACACCTTC.

This clonotype appeared many times. V and J are TRBV6-1 and TRBJ2-1; D remains ambiguous. Germline CDR1 MNHNS, CDR2 SASEGT. This CDR3 has 14 residues. V lost 1 base to trimming and J lost 7 bases, with 11 bases between them. In nucleotides, the CDR3 is TGTGCCAGCAGTGAAGTTTTAGTAGGGAATGAGCAGTTCTTC. This encodes CASSEVLVGNEQFF.

This clonotype came up many times. The chain carries TRBV6-5 and TRBJ1-5, with 7 bases fitting TRBD1. The V gene's germline CDR1 is MNHEY and CDR2 SVGAGI. The junction had 9 bases not matched to a gene; V was cut back by 6 bases and J by 4 bases. The CDR3 sequence is 15 residues long. The CDR3 coding sequence is TGTGCCAGCAGGTCCGGGACAGCGGGTAATCAGCCCCAGCATTTT. This gives the protein CASRSGTAGNQPQHF.

The V and J genes are TRBV29-1 and TRBJ2-7, with D maybe TRBD2 (6 bases). CDR1 and CDR2 from the germline V gene are SQVTM and ANQGSEA. V was trimmed by 1 base and J by 6 bases, leaving 13 bases between them. The CDR3 runs to 13 residues. The CDR3 region is CSVEGDGGSEQYF. CDR3 bases: TGCAGCGTTGAAGGGGACGGGGGTAGCGAGCAGTACTTC.

There are many counts of this clonotype. The chain joins TRBV29-1 to TRBJ2-1; D remains unclear. In germline, CDR1 is SQVTM, CDR2 ANQGSEA. This CDR3 has 16 residues. Trimming took off 1 base at V and 0 bases at J, with 13 bases between the two ends. CDR3 amino acids: CSVEGPERNSYNEQFF. As DNA, the CDR3 is TGCAGCGTTGAAGGCCCTGAGCGTAACTCCTACAATGAGCAGTTCTTC.

Many counts were recorded for this clonotype. The chain has TRBV20-1 and TRBJ2-1; perhaps TRBD2 as D (6 bases). This CDR3 is 13 amino acids long. CDR1 and CDR2 (germline): DFQATT, SNEGSKA (reference sequence). This chain's CDR3 is CTPYRGGYNEQFF. Written as DNA, the CDR3 is TGCACTCCCTATCGGGGAGGCTACAATGAGCAGTTCTTC.

This clonotype has ten or more counts. This chain joins TRBV4-1 and TRBJ2-1; 12 nucleotides align to TRBD2. From germline, CDR1 is MGHRA and CDR2 YSYEKL. Germline trimming cut 3 bases from V and 5 bases from J; bases unmatched to any gene: 5. The CDR3 has 16 residues. The CDR3 is CASSHATSGSNNEQFF. The CDR3 DNA sequence: TGCGCCAGCAGCCACGCGACTAGCGGGAGTAACAATGAGCAGTTCTTC.

This clonotype occurred many times. This chain joins TRBV12-3 or TRBV12-4 and TRBJ2-7; TRBD1 matches at 9 bases. The CDR3 runs 15 residues. After removal of 7 bases from V and 3 bases from J, the junction contained 10 bases not matched to a gene. CDR3 amino acids: CASKVTGTGNYEQYF. As DNA, the CDR3 is TGTGCCAGCAAAGTAACCGGGACAGGGAACTACGAGCAGTACTTC.

This clonotype appeared many times. V and J are TRBV4-3 and TRBJ2-1, with 8 bases identical to TRBD2. The CDR3 sequence is 17 residues long. J was trimmed by 7 bases and V by 1 base; bases with no gene match: 12. The germline CDR1 and CDR2 sequences are LGHNA and YSLEER. The CDR3 nucleotides are TGCGCCAGCAGCCAAGCTCCCGGGAGGGCCCCCATTAATGAGCAGTTCTTC. It yields the protein CASSQAPGRAPINEQFF.

This clonotype was seen at least ten times. The V call is TRBV6-1, the J call TRBJ2-1; 9 bases agree with TRBD2. CDR1 is MNHNS and CDR2 is SASEGT in the germline V gene. V gave up 3 bases and J gave up 8 bases; unmatched junction bases: 5. This CDR3 is 14 amino acids long. This chain's CDR3 is CASSESGRYHEQFF. The DNA for the CDR3 is TGTGCCAGCAGTGAGAGCGGGAGGTACCATGAGCAGTTCTTC.

This clonotype was detected many times. The chain uses TRBV30 and TRBJ1-1, with D unclear. Trimming cost V 6 bases and J 1 base, with 9 bases left between them. There are 12 residues in the CDR3. CDR1 and CDR2 (germline): GTSNPN, SVGIG (reference sequence). CDR3 protein: CACEGANTEAFF. DNA of the CDR3: TGTGCCTGCGAAGGAGCGAACACTGAAGCTTTCTTT.

This clonotype has at least ten counts. The chain combines TRBV7-2 with TRBJ2-5, with 9 bases matching TRBD1. Germline-derived CDR1 and CDR2 are SGHTA and FQGNSA. The CDR3 totals 17 residues. Germline trimming cut 0 bases from V and 4 bases from J; bases unmatched to any gene: 9. The CDR3 DNA follows: TGTGCCAGCAGCTTAGCCCAACCGGGACAGGGTACAGAGACCCAGTACTTC. Amino acids: CASSLAQPGQGTETQYF.

With respect to this clonotype: A single base separates this from a much larger clone, so it may be a read error. Here the CDR3 DNA reads TGTGCCAACAGCTTAGAGGCAGGTCCTGGAAACACCATATATTTT. This gives the protein CANSLEAGPGNTIYF. This chain links TRBV7-2 with TRBJ1-3; D uncertain. The CDR3 sequence is 15 residues long. Germline-derived CDR1 and CDR2 are SGHTA and FQGNSA.

This clonotype was observed at least ten times. V is TRBV19 and J is TRBJ2-1; 8 bases map to TRBD2. With 5 bases clipped from V and 3 bases from J, the junction kept 3 bases outside the gene matches. The CDR3 contains 14 residues. Germline CDR1 is LNHDA and CDR2 is SQIVND (reference sequence). CDR3 DNA: TGTGCCAGTAGTCCTAGCGGGCTCTACAATGAGCAGTTCTTC. Its protein product is CASSPSGLYNEQFF.

At least ten counts were recorded for this clonotype. V and J are TRBV28 and TRBJ2-7; D is undetermined. Germline CDR1 and CDR2: MDHEN and SYDVKM. This CDR3 region has 14 residues. Trimming removed 2 bases from V and 4 bases from J, with 12 bases in between. The CDR3 nucleotides read TGTGCCAGCAGTTTACGTGGTGGGCTTTACGAGCAGTACTTC. Its protein is CASSLRGGLYEQYF.

This clonotype was seen repeatedly, ten times or more. The chain couples TRBV7-2 to TRBJ2-1, with 14 bases lining up with TRBD2. The CDR3 runs to 14 residues. After removal of 7 bases from V and 9 bases from J, the junction contained 5 bases not matched to a gene. Germline CDR1 is SGHTA and CDR2 is FQGNSA. DNA of the CDR3: TGTGCCAGCATTGTGACTAGCGGGAGGGCTGAGCAGTTCTTC. Encoded protein: CASIVTSGRAEQFF.

This clonotype was counted ten times or more. The V call is TRBV28, the J call TRBJ2-5, with D maybe TRBD2 (7 bases). Germline CDR1 is MDHEN and CDR2 is SYDVKM. The CDR3 extends over 13 amino acids. V was shortened by 11 bases and J by 2 bases, with 15 bases between the two germline ends. CDR3: CAGRRGGQETQYF. The DNA for the CDR3 is TGTGCCGGGAGGAGGGGGGGGCAAGAGACCCAGTACTTC.

This clonotype has at least ten counts. V usage is TRBV6-5 and J usage is TRBJ2-3, with 10 nucleotides matching TRBD2. The length of the CDR3 is 15 residues. The germline CDR1 and CDR2 sequences are MNHEY and SVGAGI. V lost 2 bases, J lost 8 bases, and 7 bases stayed unmatched. The CDR3 region is CASSYQAGGPGTQYF. As DNA, the CDR3 is TGTGCCAGCAGTTACCAAGCGGGAGGGCCGGGTACGCAGTATTTT.

Many counts were recorded for this clonotype. The V gene is TRBV3-1, the J gene TRBJ1-2; 7 nucleotides align to TRBD1. Germline V gene sequence: CDR1 LGHDT, CDR2 YNNKEL (reference sequence). This CDR3 comprises 13 residues. Trimming removed 3 bases from V and 2 bases from J; junction bases left unmatched: 0. CDR3 in DNA: TGTGCCAGCAGCCAGGGACAGAACTATGGCTACACCTTC. Its translation is CASSQGQNYGYTF.

This clonotype appeared many times. V is TRBV4-1 and J is TRBJ1-3; D is unclear. CDR3 size: 14 residues. V shed 3 bases and J shed 2 bases, with 8 bases lying between them. The germline CDR1 and CDR2 sequences are MGHRA and YSYEKL. CDR3 protein: CASSHPPTGNTIYF. DNA of the CDR3: TGCGCCAGCAGCCACCCACCCACTGGAAACACCATATATTTT.

The genes are TRBV21-1 and TRBJ1-1; no DNA check was done on the table's D call, TRBD1. TRBV21-1 represents a pseudogene. The CDR3 spans 17 residues. CDR3 sequence reads: CASSKVAGTSMNTEAFF. The DNA of the CDR3 is TGTGCCAGCAGCAAAGTGGCCGGGACATCCATGAACACTGAAGCTTTCTTT.

This clonotype was counted at least ten times. The genes are TRBV6-6 and TRBJ1-5; the match to TRBD1 covers 8 bases. V lost 0 bases to trimming and J lost 0 bases; unmatched junction nucleotides: 4. CDR3 length: 17 amino acids. Germline V gives CDR1 MNHNY, CDR2 SVGAGI (reference sequence). The CDR3 here is CASSYSGDRYSNQPQHF. CDR3 bases: TGTGCCAGCAGTTACTCGGGGGACAGGTATAGCAATCAGCCCCAGCATTTT.

This clonotype was found many times. The rearrangement joins TRBV7-2 to TRBJ1-5; 7 bases align to TRBD1. Trimming at V came to 0 bases and at J to 3 bases, leaving 5 bases not matched to a gene. The CDR3 runs to 16 residues. The germline gives CDR1 SGHTA, CDR2 FQGNSA. As DNA, the CDR3 is TGTGCCAGCAGCTTAGCCGGGGACAGATCCAATCAGCCCCAGCATTTT. Its protein product is CASSLAGDRSNQPQHF.

As for this clonotype: A much larger clone differs from this one at a single base, so this may be a read error. The V call is TRBV29-1, the J call TRBJ2-7; 9 nucleotides match TRBD1. This CDR3 has 14 amino acids. Germline V gene data show CDR1 as SQVTM and CDR2 as ANQGSEA. The CDR3 DNA reads TGCAGCGTCGCAAGACAGGGGGGAGCCTACGAGCAGCACTTC. Translated, it gives CSVARQGGAYEQHF.